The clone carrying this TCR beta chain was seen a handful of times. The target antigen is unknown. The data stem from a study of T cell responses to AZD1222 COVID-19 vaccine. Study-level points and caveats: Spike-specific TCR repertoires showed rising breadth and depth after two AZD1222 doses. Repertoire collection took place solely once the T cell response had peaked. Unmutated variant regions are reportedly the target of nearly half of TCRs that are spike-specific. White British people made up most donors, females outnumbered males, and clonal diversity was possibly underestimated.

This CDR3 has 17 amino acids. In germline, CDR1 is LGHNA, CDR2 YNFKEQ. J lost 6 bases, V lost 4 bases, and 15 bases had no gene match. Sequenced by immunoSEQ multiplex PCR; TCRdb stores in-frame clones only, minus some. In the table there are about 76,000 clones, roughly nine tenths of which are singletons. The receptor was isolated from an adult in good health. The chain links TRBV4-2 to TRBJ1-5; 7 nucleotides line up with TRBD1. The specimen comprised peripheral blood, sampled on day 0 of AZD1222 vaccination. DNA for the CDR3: TGTGCCAGCAGCCCAGCCGCCGGGACAGAACTAACTCAGCCCCAGCATTTT. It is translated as CASSPAAGTELTQPQHF.